These 18 T cell receptor beta chains share one sample of origin, sequenced in a study of blood T cell repertoires in COVID-19. Clones were sequenced by immunoSEQ multiplex PCR, and TCRdb holds only the in-frame ones, with some missing. The profile covers under 250,000 clones, with around 85% appearing a single time and about 8.2% taken by the ten largest. The sequenced material came from PBMCs or T cells enriched from blood (not recorded which). The origin of the receptors is a woman aged 45-65 years with acute COVID-19.

The chain recombines TRBV4-3 with TRBJ1-1, with a weak D call TRBD1 (6 bases). CDR3 size: 14 residues. V dropped 1 base and J dropped 6 bases, with 12 bases sitting between them. From germline, CDR1 is LGHNA and CDR2 YSLEER. The CDR3 nucleotides are TGCGCCAGCAGCCAAGGTACAGGGATATCTGAAGCTTTCTTT. Encoded protein: CASSQGTGISEAFF.

The V gene is TRBV19, the J gene TRBJ2-1, with a possible D match to TRBD2 (5 bases). CDR3 length: 17 amino acids. Germline V CDR1 and CDR2: LNHDA, SQIVND (reference sequence). Trimming took 3 bases from V and 5 from J, leaving 20 bases between them. CDR3 nucleotide sequence: TGTGCCAGTAGTATCTCCGTTTTTCGTTCCGGGAACAATGAGCAGTTCTTC. This translates into CASSISVFRSGNNEQFF.

The J gene is TRBJ1-1, the V gene TRBV27; D is uncertain. Between the trimmed V and J ends, which lost 0 bases and 0 bases, there was a span of 8 bases. CDR3 length: 15 residues. The germline CDR1 and CDR2 sequences are MNHEY and SMNVEV (reference sequence). DNA for the CDR3: TGTGCCAGCAGTTTATCCCCGGGTATGAACACTGAAGCTTTCTTT. Residues: CASSLSPGMNTEAFF.

The chain links TRBV19 to TRBJ1-1, with a possible D match to TRBD1 (5 bases). The ends were cut back, 7 bases at V and 6 bases at J, with 18 bases in the middle. The CDR3 loop spans 14 amino acids. Germline V lookup: CDR1 LNHDA, CDR2 SQIVND (reference sequence). The CDR3 sequence is CASTKGQGNAEAFF. CDR3 DNA sequence: TGTGCCAGTACCAAGGGGCAGGGAAACGCTGAAGCTTTCTTT.

This sequence joins TRBV6-5 and TRBJ1-2; D gene uncertain. The CDR3 spans 16 residues. V was trimmed by 3 bases and J by 4 bases, leaving 18 bases between them. CDR1 is MNHEY and CDR2 is SVGAGI in the germline V gene. The CDR3 loop reads CASSYFDPGPLYGYTF. CDR3 DNA sequence: TGTGCCAGCAGTTATTTCGATCCAGGCCCCCTCTATGGCTACACCTTC.

This clone was detected a few times. The chain is built from TRBV5-3 and TRBJ1-5; 10 bases align to TRBD1. TRBV5-3 is an ORF for which the function is uncertain. J lost 4 bases, V lost 5 bases, and 3 bases had no gene match. This CDR3 contains 14 residues. The CDR3 DNA reads as TGTGCCAGAAGTTGGGACAGGGGAAATCAGCCCCAGCATTTT. It encodes CARSWDRGNQPQHF.

This chain uses TRBV12-5 with TRBJ2-4; TRBD1 is a possible D gene (6 bases). This CDR3 contains 16 residues. Germline values: CDR1 LGHNT, CDR2 FRNRAP. V shed 7 bases and J shed 0 bases, with 16 bases lying between them. CDR3: CASEGVGPLAKNIQYF. The DNA of the CDR3 is TGTGCTAGTGAGGGGGTCGGCCCCCTAGCCAAAAACATTCAGTACTTC.

The V gene is TRBV9, the J gene TRBJ1-2; D is ambiguous. V was clipped by 0 bases and J by 3 bases, with 12 bases between them. The CDR3 contains 15 residues. CDR1 is SGDLS, CDR2 YYNGEE, per germline. CDR3 sequence (DNA): TGTGCCAGCAGCGTAGAGTACGGCGGCTACTATGGCTACACCTTC. This encodes CASSVEYGGYYGYTF. The variable domain in full, with the rest retrieved from reference TRBV9 and TRBJ1-2, is DSGVTQTPKHLITATGQRVTLRCSPRSGDLSVYWYQQSLDQGLQFLIQYYNGEERAKGNILERFSAQQFPDLHSELNLSSLELGDSALYFCASSVEYGGYYGYTFGSGTRLTVV.

About this clone itself: A much more abundant neighbour one base away suggests this may be a read error. The chain recombines TRBV7-9 with TRBJ2-2, with no clear D. Germline CDR1 is SEHNR and CDR2 is FQNEAQ (reference sequence). This CDR3 region has 14 residues. CDR3 residues: CASSLVQSTEELFF. DNA of the CDR3: TGTGCCAGCAGCTTAGTACAGTCCACCGAGGAGCTGTTTTTT. Drawing the rest from reference TRBV7-9 and TRBJ2-2, the complete variable domain is DTGVSQNPRHKITKRGQNVTFRCDPISEHNRLYWYRQTLGQGPEFLTYFQNEAQLEKSRLLSDRFSAERPKGSFSTLEIQRTEQGDSAMYLCASSLVQSTEELFFGEGSRLTVL.

The chain joins TRBV7-2 to TRBJ1-4; D gene uncertain. Germline V gives CDR1 SGHTA, CDR2 FQGNSA. The CDR3 totals 15 residues. The V gene lost 5 bases and the J gene lost 4 bases, with 14 bases spanning the gap. The CDR3 spells CASSPTRTSNEKLFF. The CDR3 bases are TGTGCCAGCAGCCCGACCCGGACTAGTAATGAAAAACTGTTTTTT.

The V gene is TRBV11-2, the J gene TRBJ2-1, with 9 bases identical to TRBD2. The CDR3 consists of 14 residues. Losses at the gene ends were 5 bases for V and 8 bases for J; bases not matched to a gene: 7. Germline loops: CDR1 SGHAT, CDR2 FQNNGV. CDR3 DNA: TGTGCCAGCAGCCTTCAACCTAGCGGGGATGAGCAGTTCTTC. Translating gives CASSLQPSGDEQFF.

The rearrangement uses TRBV14 and TRBJ2-7; tentatively, D is TRBD1 (5 bases). CDR3 length: 14 residues. Germline CDR1 SGHDN, CDR2 FVKESK. Trimming took off 1 base at V and 5 bases at J, with 12 bases between the two ends. The CDR3 DNA follows: TGTGCCAGCAGCCAAGCGCAGGGTTTCAACGAGCAGTACTTC. Translation: CASSQAQGFNEQYF.

The rearrangement joins TRBV30 to TRBJ1-2, with a possible D match to TRBD1 (6 bases). Germline CDR1 reads GTSNPN; CDR2 reads SVGIG (reference sequence). The CDR3 spans 15 residues. With 2 bases removed from V and 7 bases from J, the gap between germline ends came to 20 bases. CDR3 amino acids: CAWSSQIRGESGYTF. In DNA, the CDR3 is TGTGCCTGGAGTTCTCAAATCAGGGGCGAATCTGGCTACACCTTC.

V is TRBV30 and J is TRBJ1-4; 7 bases fit TRBD1. The V gene's germline CDR1 is GTSNPN and CDR2 SVGIG (reference sequence). The CDR3 extends over 18 amino acids. V was clipped by 2 bases and J by 7 bases; unmatched bases: 19. CDR3 protein: CAWSPTNPNRGRFEKLFF. The CDR3 bases are TGTGCCTGGAGTCCCACAAACCCTAACAGGGGTCGTTTTGAAAAACTGTTTTTT.

This sequence joins TRBV19 and TRBJ1-2, with TRBD1 matching over 7 bases. Germline V gene sequence: CDR1 LNHDA, CDR2 SQIVND (reference sequence). There are 14 residues in the CDR3. The trim removed 5 bases at V and 4 bases at J, leaving 7 bases unmatched. CDR3 loop: CASSSTDRFYGYTF. The DNA of the CDR3 is TGTGCCAGTAGTTCGACGGACAGGTTCTATGGCTACACCTTC. The entire variable domain, with the rest obtained from reference TRBV19 and TRBJ1-2, is as follows: DGGITQSPKYLFRKEGQNVTLSCEQNLNHDAMYWYRQDPGQGLRLIYYSQIVNDFQKGDIAEGYSVSREKKESFPLTVTSAQKNPTAFYLCASSSTDRFYGYTFGSGTRLTVV.

The rearrangement links TRBV27 to TRBJ1-2, with TRBD1 matching over 8 bases. Germline V CDR1 and CDR2: MNHEY, SMNVEV (reference sequence). The CDR3 runs 13 residues. After removal of 6 bases from V and 7 bases from J, the junction contained 7 bases not matched to a gene. The DNA of the CDR3 is TGTGCCAGCAGAGACGGACAGGGCGGTGGCTACACCTTC. This encodes CASRDGQGGGYTF.

V and J are TRBV9 and TRBJ1-2, with 8 bases lining up with TRBD1. The germline CDR1 and CDR2 sequences are SGDLS and YYNGEE. This CDR3 is 14 amino acids long. Trimming at V came to 2 bases and at J to 4 bases, leaving 4 bases not matched to a gene. CDR3 bases: TGTGCCAGCAGCGTCCAGGGGGCCTTCTATGGCTACACCTTC. This encodes CASSVQGAFYGYTF.

The chain links TRBV7-9 to TRBJ1-4; no clear D gene. The CDR3 covers 14 residues. CDR1 and CDR2 from the germline V gene are SEHNR and FQNEAQ (reference sequence). Trimming left V 3 bases short and J 2 bases short, with 7 bases between. CDR3 coding DNA: TGTGCCAGCAGCTTTTCGAGGACTAATGAAAAACTGTTTTTT. It is translated as CASSFSRTNEKLFF.